Detailed here is one T cell receptor beta chain. Its cognate antigen has yet to be identified. Base qualities are not at hand, and no much larger clone is one base apart. These data originate in a study of T cell repertoires in cytomegalovirus infection (dated by TCRdb to about 2019). For the study in its entirety: The peptide stimulations were aimed at well-studied HLA-B-restricted epitopes as well as recently identified HLA-C-restricted CMV epitopes, whose presentation resists viral immunomodulation. Donor HLA type was relevant to the analysis, as public TCR beta signatures indicated carriage of CMV infection together with the matching HLA type. Study-wide findings and limitations: The ex vivo response was dominated by HLA-C-restricted CMV-specific TCR beta clonotypes, which also provided the single most frequent clonotype in two of eight donors. Cumulative frequency of public TCR beta family members discriminated carriers of CMV infection plus the relevant HLA type in this cohort and an independent roughly 320-donor cohort.

The sample's treatment or condition label, in plain terms: in vitro stimulation with specific CMV peptide epitopes to enrich CMV-specific T cells. Sequencing took place on an Illumina HiSeq 1500. TCRdb handled the public reads itself, with Q25 trimming in fastp and clone calling in MiXCR, and kept productive beta chains. Merged by CDR3 protein, the rows form single entries marked with the most common genes and DNA. A total of some 560,000 distinct CDR3 sequences appear in this sample, about 39% of them only once. Jointly, the top ten make up around 50% of the sample. In the germline V gene (reference sequence), CDR1 corresponds to DFQATT and CDR2 to SNEGSKA. V is pared back by 6 bases and J by 3 bases, with 12 bases lying between the germline termini. The cysteine opens and the phenylalanine closes a CDR3 of 12 amino acids. The CDR3 DNA has 36 bases and is translated from base 1.

The receptor comes from a human donor in good health (CMV status not recorded). Some clones in this sample may be carry-over from other donors' samples. The chain couples TRBV20-1 to TRBJ2-7; the D segment is perhaps TRBD1 or TRBD2, each sharing 5 matched bases. This sample comprised cultured PBMCs, obtained from culture after CMV antigen stimulation. The CDR3 here reads CSAGRDGYEQYF. The nucleotide sequence reads TGCAGTGCGGGACGGGACGGCTACGAGCAGTACTTC.